Listed here are 30 T cell receptor beta chains from one sample, sequenced in a study of preoperative IRX-2 immunotherapy in early breast cancer. Treatment denoted: preoperative locoregional IRX-2 cytokine immunotherapy. The table came from immunoSEQ multiplex PCR; TCRdb's copy has only in-frame clones and leaves some out. The sample lists tens of thousands of clones; 82% were seen once. The sample was taken from a patient treated with IRX-2 immunotherapy. These receptors were taken from a human donor with breast cancer.

This clone was counted a few times. The J gene is TRBJ1-4, the V gene TRBV6-8; 8 nucleotides align to TRBD1. From germline, CDR1 is MNHGY and CDR2 SAAAGT. V was clipped by 5 bases and J by 0 bases; unmatched bases: 14. The CDR3 runs 19 residues. Here the CDR3 DNA reads TGTGCCAGCAGTGGCCGGGACAGGTTAGCGGGAACAACTAATGAAAAACTGTTTTTT. Translated: CASSGRDRLAGTTNEKLFF.

This clone was seen a single time. CDR3 sequence reads: CASSPLFGGTGELFF. The CDR3, as DNA: TGTGCCAGCTCACCACTTTTTGGAGGCACCGGGGAGCTGTTTTTT. V and J are TRBV18 and TRBJ2-2; maybe TRBD2 (5 bases). The germline V gene encodes CDR1 KGHSH and CDR2 LQKENI. The V end lost 1 base, the J end lost 4 bases, and 10 bases lay between the germline ends. The CDR3 spans 15 residues.

The V and J genes are TRBV6-8 and TRBJ2-4; no clear D. CDR1 MNHGY and CDR2 SAAAGT come from the germline V gene. V lost 0 bases to trimming and J lost 1 base, with 1 base between them. The CDR3 totals 13 residues. CDR3: CASSYSAKNIQYF. The CDR3 DNA follows: TGTGCCAGCAGTTACTCCGCCAAAAACATTCAGTACTTC.

This chain uses TRBV7-6 with TRBJ2-7; 9 nucleotides line up with TRBD2. CDR1 is SGHVS, CDR2 FNYEAQ, per germline. Trimming at V came to 5 bases and at J to 5 bases, leaving 16 bases not matched to a gene. CDR3 size: 17 residues. Here the CDR3 reads CASSTPLPGLAFDEQYF. The CDR3 DNA reads as TGTGCCAGCAGCACACCCCTCCCCGGACTAGCGTTCGACGAGCAGTACTTC. Full variable domain (remainder filled in from reference TRBV7-6 and TRBJ2-7): GAGVSQSPRYKVTKRGQDVALRCDPISGHVSLYWYRQALGQGPEFLTYFNYEAQQDKSGLPNDRFSAERPEGSISTLTIQRTEQRDSAMYRCASSTPLPGLAFDEQYFGPGTRLTVT.

This rearrangement joins TRBV1 to TRBJ1-2. TRBV1 is recorded as a pseudogene. The CDR3 length is 15 residues. The CDR3 reads CASSQSGPTLYGYTF. CDR3 DNA: TGCGCCAGCAGCCAAAGCGGGCCTACCCTCTATGGCTACACCTTC.

The chain carries TRBV29-1 and TRBJ2-3; tentative D call: TRBD2 (6 bases). The CDR3 has 13 residues. Germline CDR1 reads SQVTM; CDR2 reads ANQGSEA. V shed 7 bases and J shed 1 base, with 12 bases lying between them. The CDR3 coding sequence is TGCAGCGCCGCTCCGGGGGGCACAGATACGCAGTATTTT. Translation gives CSAAPGGTDTQYF.

The V call is TRBV6-7, the J call TRBJ2-1; D remains ambiguous. TRBV6-7 is classed as an ORF, of uncertain function. The V end was cut by 6 bases, the J end by 9 bases, with 9 bases between. The CDR3 has 11 residues. Written as DNA, the CDR3 is TGTGCCAGCAGGTGGCCGGGTGAGCAGTTCTTC. It is translated as CASRWPGEQFF.

This chain connects TRBV6-8 to TRBJ1-5; no reliable D call. V shed 7 bases and J shed 6 bases, with 10 bases lying between them. The CDR3 is 12 residues long. Germline loops: CDR1 MNHGY, CDR2 SAAAGT. This CDR3 is CASTLKGQPQHF. CDR3 DNA sequence: TGTGCCAGCACCCTTAAGGGTCAGCCCCAGCATTTT.

This clone occurred once. The chain recombines TRBV6-8 with TRBJ2-1; D could derive from TRBD1 or TRBD2 (6 bases each). The CDR3 consists of 16 residues. Per the germline V gene, CDR1 is MNHGY and CDR2 is SAAAGT. V was pared by 8 bases and J by 2 bases, with 19 bases between. CDR3 coding DNA: TGTGCCAGCGCGGATTACGGGGGCCCCCCCTACAATGAGCAGTTCTTC. Translating it yields CASADYGGPPYNEQFF.

This clone was seen just once. The chain recombines TRBV6-8 with TRBJ2-2; D not resolved. V dropped 2 bases and J dropped 4 bases, with 5 bases sitting between them. This CDR3 spans 13 amino acids. Germline CDR1 MNHGY, CDR2 SAAAGT. DNA for the CDR3: TGTGCCAGCAGTTACGGGCCCACCGGGGAGCTGTTTTTT. Protein sequence: CASSYGPTGELFF.

Remarks on this clone: One junction end does not reproduce the germline sequence, and a read error may be involved. The rearrangement links TRBV14 to TRBJ2-2; D ambiguous. The CDR3 runs 16 residues. Germline CDR1 reads SGHDN; CDR2 reads FVKESK. CDR3 in amino acids: CASSKEGPIGSGELFF. The CDR3 DNA reads TGTGCCAGCAGCAAAGAAGGTCCCATTGGCTCCGGGGAGCTGTTTTTT.

This chain uses TRBV7-1 with TRBJ2-7; 10 bases fit TRBD1. TRBV7-1 is labeled an ORF, and its function is uncertain. The CDR3 totals 16 residues. V lost 5 bases and J lost 1; bases outside the gene matches: 8. CDR3 protein: CASSPPGGQGSYEQYF. Written as DNA, the CDR3 is TGTGCCAGCAGCCCCCCCGGGGGACAGGGGTCCTACGAGCAGTACTTC.

The V gene is TRBV19, the J gene TRBJ2-1; D perhaps matches TRBD2 (6 bases). CDR1 is LNHDA, CDR2 SQIVND, per germline (reference sequence). The ends were cut back, 4 bases at V and 0 bases at J, with 16 bases in the middle. The CDR3 runs 17 residues. The CDR3: CASSTLGVGSSYNEQFF. The CDR3 nucleotides read TGTGCCAGTAGTACTCTTGGAGTCGGGAGCTCCTACAATGAGCAGTTCTTC.

The J gene is TRBJ1-1, the V gene TRBV18; 7 nucleotides agree with TRBD1. Per germline, CDR1 KGHSH and CDR2 LQKENI. This CDR3 region has 15 residues. The trim removed 1 base at V and 7 bases at J, leaving 9 bases unmatched. In nucleotides, the CDR3 is TGTGCCAGCTCACCACTAATAGGGGGCGCAGGTGAAGCTTTCTTT. It translates to CASSPLIGGAGEAFF.

The V gene is TRBV14, the J gene TRBJ2-7; possibly TRBD1 or TRBD2 for D (5 bases each). The CDR3 is 14 residues long. Germline values: CDR1 SGHDN, CDR2 FVKESK. Trimming stripped 1 base from V and 7 bases from J, with 14 bases between. The CDR3 DNA is TGTGCCAGCAGCCAAGTTGGGGGTCCGCGGGAGCAGTACTTC. This sequence encodes CASSQVGGPREQYF.

The rearrangement joins TRBV6-8 to TRBJ1-4; D remains ambiguous. CDR3 length: 12 residues. Germline loops: CDR1 MNHGY, CDR2 SAAAGT. The ends were cut back, 0 bases at V and 6 bases at J, with 2 bases in the middle. The DNA for the CDR3 is TGTGCCAGCAGTTACTCTCATGAAAAACTGTTTTTT. It is translated as CASSYSHEKLFF.

CDR3 loop: CASSFPANLYGYTF. The DNA of the CDR3 is TGTGCCAGCAGTTTTCCGGCAAACCTTTATGGCTACACCTTC. The chain joins TRBV28 to TRBJ1-2; D is unclear. CDR1 MDHEN and CDR2 SYDVKM come from the germline V gene. CDR3 length: 14 amino acids. V was cut by 3 bases and J by 5 bases, with 13 bases left in between.

CDR3 bases: TGTGCCAGCAGCCCGGGGATCCACACTGAAGCTTTCTTT. Residues: CASSPGIHTEAFF. The chain employs TRBV7-8 and TRBJ1-1; no firm D call. The CDR3 consists of 13 residues. The V end lost 5 bases, the J end lost 3 bases, and 10 bases lay between the germline ends. Germline V CDR1 and CDR2: SGHVS, FQNEAQ.

V is TRBV5-1 and J is TRBJ2-3; TRBD2 aligns across 8 bases. The ends lost 5 bases at V and 2 bases at J; junction bases unmatched: 13. Germline values: CDR1 SGHRS, CDR2 YFSETQ. This CDR3 comprises 17 residues. As DNA, the CDR3 is TGCGCCAGCAGGCCTAGGGGAGCGGGGGCCAACACAGATACGCAGTATTTT. Translating gives CASRPRGAGANTDTQYF.

The V call is TRBV6-8, the J call TRBJ2-6, with no clear D. Germline CDR1 MNHGY, CDR2 SAAAGT. This CDR3 is built from 16 residues. With 2 bases removed from V and 3 bases from J, the gap between germline ends came to 11 bases. CDR3 DNA: TGTGCCAGCAGTTACGGAGTGGTTGGTGGGGCCAACGTCCTGACTTTC. Amino acids: CASSYGVVGGANVLTF.

The gene calls are TRBV29-1 and TRBJ2-7; no clear D gene. This CDR3 spans 12 amino acids. CDR1 and CDR2 (germline): SQVTM, ANQGSEA. V lost 5 bases and J 0 bases, leaving 8 bases between the germline ends. CDR3 sequence: CSVLGISYEQYF. The CDR3 nucleotides are TGCAGCGTTTTAGGGATCTCCTACGAGCAGTACTTC.

The chain carries TRBV11-3 and TRBJ2-7; weak D call: TRBD2 (6 bases). Trimming removed 5 bases at V and 2 bases at J, with 16 bases between. Germline V gene sequence: CDR1 SGHNT, CDR2 YENEEA. This CDR3 is 15 amino acids long. CDR3 sequence (DNA): TGTGCCAGCAGCGAGACGCTAGCGCAAGCCTACGAGCAGTACTTC. Translated, it gives CASSETLAQAYEQYF.

This chain connects TRBV19 to TRBJ1-2; D unclear. CDR3 length: 13 amino acids. The germline gives CDR1 LNHDA, CDR2 SQIVND (reference sequence). V was cut by 8 bases and J by 4 bases, with 14 bases left in between. This CDR3 is CASRVKWTYGYTF. The CDR3 DNA is TGTGCCAGTCGTGTGAAGTGGACCTATGGCTACACCTTC.

J is TRBJ1-5 and V is TRBV11-3; D is unresolved. Trimming removed 8 bases at V and 2 bases at J, with 13 bases between. This CDR3 region has 14 residues. Germline V lookup: CDR1 SGHNT, CDR2 YENEEA. The CDR3 DNA reads TGTGCCAGCGTAGGTGGAGGAGGCAATCAGCCCCAGCATTTT. Amino acid sequence: CASVGGGGNQPQHF.

The CDR3 spells CAISEGSYQPQHF. Here the CDR3 DNA reads TGTGCCATCAGTGAGGGCTCCTATCAGCCCCAGCATTTT. The chain has TRBV10-3 and TRBJ1-5, with D unresolved. CDR3 length equals 13 residues. Germline CDR1 and CDR2: ENHRY and SYGVKD. Trimming removed 2 bases from V and 5 bases from J, with 7 bases in between.

The V and J genes are TRBV11-3 and TRBJ2-2; 10 nucleotides agree with TRBD2. The trim removed 6 bases at V and 3 bases at J, leaving 4 bases unmatched. Per the germline V gene, CDR1 is SGHNT and CDR2 is YENEEA. This CDR3 comprises 15 residues. The CDR3 sequence is CASSPTSGDTGELFF. The CDR3 nucleotides are TGTGCCAGCAGTCCTACTAGCGGGGACACCGGGGAGCTGTTTTTT.

As regards this clone: Some base could not be read or is ambiguous, and its residue is marked X. The rearrangement links TRBV6-8 to TRBJ2-1; D is undetermined. This CDR3 spans 12 amino acids. V was pared by 10 bases and J by 3 bases, with 10 bases between. CDR1 is MNHGY and CDR2 is SAAAGT in the germline V gene. CDR3 amino acids: CAISRXYNEQFF. In DNA, the CDR3 is TGTGCCATCTCTAGGRACTACAATGAGCAGTTCTTC.

The chain couples TRBV6-8 to TRBJ2-1, with 7 positions matching TRBD2. The CDR3 loop spans 15 amino acids. The germline V gene encodes CDR1 MNHGY and CDR2 SAAAGT. With 5 bases clipped from V and 3 bases from J, the junction kept 7 bases outside the gene matches. This CDR3 reads CASSDDLADYNEQFF. Here the CDR3 DNA reads TGTGCCAGCAGTGACGATCTAGCGGACTACAATGAGCAGTTCTTC.

The chain joins TRBV11-3 to TRBJ1-1; 7 nucleotides line up with TRBD1. V trimming: 1 base; J trimming: 4 bases; junction bases outside the gene matches: 12. The CDR3 runs 17 residues. CDR1 SGHNT and CDR2 YENEEA come from the germline V gene. The CDR3 here is CASSLVGGGAYSTEAFF. CDR3 sequence (DNA): TGTGCCAGCAGCTTAGTTGGAGGGGGCGCTTACAGCACTGAAGCTTTCTTT.

The V gene is TRBV7-1, the J gene TRBJ1-5; the D gene is possibly TRBD1 (6 bases). TRBV7-1 is an ORF, and what it does is uncertain. V shed 4 bases and J shed 7 bases, with 11 bases lying between them. The length of the CDR3 is 13 residues. The CDR3 nucleotides are TGTGCCAGCAGCTTAGATCAGGGGCAGCCCCAGCATTTT. This codes for CASSLDQGQPQHF.